These 29 T cell receptor beta chains originate from one sample sequenced in a study of shared clonotypes between healthy human individuals. Generated by immunoSEQ multiplex PCR, the TCRdb table keeps only in-frame clones and is missing some. The data hold about 610,000 clones, with 97% observed a single time. The sequencing sample was made of naive CD4+ T cells sorted from blood. Subset of the sample: CD45RA+ positively selected. These receptors all come from a woman under 40 in good health.

The V gene is TRBV10-3, the J gene TRBJ1-2, with D hard to call. Between the trimmed V and J ends, which lost 7 bases and 7 bases, there was a span of 19 bases. From germline, CDR1 is ENHRY and CDR2 SYGVKD. This CDR3 region has 14 residues. The CDR3 DNA sequence: TGTGCCATCATTAGTTCTACGGCATCGGGTGGCTACACCTTC. It encodes CAIISSTASGGYTF.

The chain couples TRBV11-2 to TRBJ2-5, with TRBD1 matching 10 bases. This CDR3 is built from 15 residues. Trimming removed 4 bases from V and 2 bases from J; junction bases left unmatched: 4. CDR1 SGHAT and CDR2 FQNNGV come from the germline V gene. CDR3 amino acids: CASSSPGQGQETQYF. DNA for the CDR3: TGTGCCAGCAGCTCCCCGGGACAGGGGCAAGAGACCCAGTACTTC. The full variable domain, with the rest looked up from reference TRBV11-2 and TRBJ2-5, is EAGVAQSPRYKIIEKRQSVAFWCNPISGHATLYWYQQILGQGPKLLIQFQNNGVVDDSQLPKDRFSAERLKGVDSTLKIQPAKLEDSAVYLCASSSPGQGQETQYFGPGTRLLVL.

The V and J genes are TRBV27 and TRBJ2-7; 7 bases map to TRBD2. CDR3 size: 17 residues. V shed 3 bases, J shed 6 bases, and the junction held 17 bases outside the gene matches. Germline lookup yields CDR1 MNHEY and CDR2 SMNVEV (reference sequence). The CDR3 DNA sequence: TGTGCCAGCAGTTTGATGGGGGGGTGGACTTCCTCTGCCGAGCAGTACTTC. It codes for CASSLMGGWTSSAEQYF.

This chain joins TRBV10-1 and TRBJ2-2; 9 positions match TRBD1. The CDR3 has 16 amino acids. J lost 1 base, V lost 1 base, and 1 base had no gene match. The V gene's germline CDR1 is WNHNN and CDR2 SYGVQD (reference sequence). This CDR3 is CASSEWGQGNTGELFF. The CDR3 DNA is TGCGCCAGCAGTGAGTGGGGACAGGGGAACACCGGGGAGCTGTTTTTT.

V and J are TRBV5-1 and TRBJ1-3, with a possible D match to TRBD1 (5 bases). V dropped 2 bases and J dropped 1 base, with 22 bases sitting between them. In germline, CDR1 is SGHRS, CDR2 YFSETQ. CDR3 length: 19 residues. The CDR3 here is CASSFLAQGGSVSGNTIYF. The CDR3, as DNA: TGCGCCAGCAGCTTCCTCGCGCAGGGAGGATCGGTTTCTGGAAACACCATATATTTT.

The rearrangement joins TRBV7-2 to TRBJ1-3; the D is unclear. In germline, CDR1 is SGHTA, CDR2 FQGNSA. The V end was cut by 1 base, the J end by 4 bases, with 5 bases between. CDR3 length equals 13 residues. The CDR3 protein is CASSLGAGNTIYF. CDR3 sequence (DNA): TGTGCCAGCAGCTTAGGCGCGGGAAACACCATATATTTT.

The rearrangement links TRBV5-6 to TRBJ1-4; perhaps TRBD1 as D (5 bases). The length of the CDR3 is 14 residues. Germline V lookup: CDR1 SGHDT, CDR2 YYEEEE. V shed 4 bases and J shed 5 bases, with 12 bases lying between them. The CDR3 sequence: CASSPGALNEKLFF. In nucleotides, the CDR3 is TGTGCCAGCAGCCCCGGGGCCTTGAATGAAAAACTGTTTTTT.

The V call is TRBV2, the J call TRBJ2-1; D unclear. The CDR3 totals 11 residues. Germline V lookup: CDR1 SNHLY, CDR2 FYNNEI. Trimming pared 4 bases from V and 5 bases from J, leaving 3 bases between. DNA of the CDR3: TGTGCCAGCAGTGGCCACAATGAGCAGTTCTTC. Amino acid sequence: CASSGHNEQFF.

This chain connects TRBV2 to TRBJ2-7; D call uncertain. In germline, CDR1 is SNHLY, CDR2 FYNNEI. The CDR3 sequence is 12 residues long. V gave up 4 bases and J gave up 3 bases, with 7 bases separating them. CDR3 residues: CASSGSYYEQYF. The CDR3 DNA follows: TGTGCCAGCAGTGGCAGCTACTACGAGCAGTACTTC. Full variable domain (remainder filled in from reference TRBV2 and TRBJ2-7): EPEVTQTPSHQVTQMGQEVILRCVPISNHLYFYWYRQILGQKVEFLVSFYNNEISEKSEIFDDQFSVERPDGSNFTLKIRSTKLEDSAMYFCASSGSYYEQYFGPGTRLTVT.

Remarks on this clone: Other DNA variants within this sample encode the same CDR3. This chain connects TRBV6-5 to TRBJ1-2; weak D call: TRBD1 (6 bases). Germline CDR1 is MNHEY and CDR2 is SVGAGI. V shed 0 bases and J shed 2 bases, with 7 bases lying between them. This CDR3 spans 14 amino acids. CDR3 region: CASSYSTGNYGYTF. CDR3 bases: TGTGCCAGCAGTTACTCGACAGGCAACTATGGCTACACCTTC.

This chain connects TRBV13 to TRBJ2-1; 7 bases fit TRBD1. Trimming cost V 5 bases and J 8 bases; bases outside gene matches: 6. The CDR3 runs 13 residues. From germline, CDR1 is PRHDT and CDR2 FYEKMQ (reference sequence). Here the CDR3 reads CASSIIQGDEQFF. The CDR3 bases are TGTGCCAGCAGCATAATTCAGGGGGATGAGCAGTTCTTC. Based on the CDR3 plus reference TRBV13 and TRBJ2-1, the full variable domain is AAGVIQSPRHLIKEKRETATLKCYPIPRHDTVYWYQQGPGQDPQFLISFYEKMQSDKGSIPDRFSAQQFSDYHSELNMSSLELGDSALYFCASSIIQGDEQFFGPGTRLTVL.

V is TRBV27 and J is TRBJ2-7; 7 nucleotides match TRBD1. The germline gives CDR1 MNHEY, CDR2 SMNVEV (reference sequence). The CDR3 contains 14 residues. V lost 3 bases and J lost 2; bases outside the gene matches: 4. Here the CDR3 DNA reads TGTGCCAGCAGTTTGCAACAGGGGCCCTACGAGCAGTACTTC. This gives the protein CASSLQQGPYEQYF.

This chain's CDR3 is CASSYSTSGRYETQYF. The DNA of the CDR3 is TGTGCCAGCAGTTACTCGACTAGCGGGAGATATGAGACCCAGTACTTC. This chain links TRBV6-5 with TRBJ2-5; 12 bases align to TRBD2. The CDR3 length is 16 residues. V was pared by 0 bases and J by 5 bases, with 4 bases of the junction left unmatched. Germline values: CDR1 MNHEY, CDR2 SVGAGI.

CDR3 loop: CASSDGQATSYEQYF. As DNA, the CDR3 is TGCGCCAGCAGCGATGGACAGGCCACCTCCTACGAGCAGTACTTC. This chain links TRBV5-1 with TRBJ2-7; 7 positions agree with TRBD1. The CDR3 runs 15 residues. Germline assignment: CDR1 SGHRS and CDR2 YFSETQ. V lost 4 bases and J lost 0; bases outside the gene matches: 7.

The chain carries TRBV27 and TRBJ2-7, with 13 bases that match TRBD2. Trimming took 5 bases from V and 4 from J; bases not matched to a gene: 17. The CDR3 extends over 19 amino acids. Germline CDR1 is MNHEY and CDR2 is SMNVEV (reference sequence). CDR3 in DNA: TGTGCCAGCAGTACACCGACGGGAACCGGACTAGCGGGGGTATACGAGCAGTACTTC. Translation: CASSTPTGTGLAGVYEQYF.

The CDR3 coding sequence is TGCGCCAGCAGCTTGGTATCATTCATCGGGGGGCGCAGAACGAGGAACACTGAAGCTTTCTTT. This encodes CASSLVSFIGGRRTRNTEAFF. V and J are TRBV5-1 and TRBJ1-1; D is possibly TRBD1 (6 bases). The ends were cut back, 0 bases at V and 1 base at J, with 28 bases in the middle. Germline loops: CDR1 SGHRS, CDR2 YFSETQ. The CDR3 consists of 21 residues.

The gene calls are TRBV7-2 and TRBJ2-6; TRBD1 aligns across 7 bases. Germline V gene sequence: CDR1 SGHTA, CDR2 FQGNSA. The trim removed 4 bases at V and 3 bases at J, leaving 0 bases unmatched. This CDR3 has 14 residues. DNA of the CDR3: TGTGCCAGCAGCTCAGGGGGTGGGGCCAACGTCCTGACTTTC. It specifies CASSSGGGANVLTF.

This clone has just one count. The V gene is TRBV5-1, the J gene TRBJ2-5; TRBD2 agrees at 8 bases. Germline V gene data show CDR1 as SGHRS and CDR2 as YFSETQ. The CDR3 totals 16 residues. Trimming cost V 0 bases and J 5 bases; bases outside gene matches: 9. CDR3 sequence: CASSLASGLVGETQYF. The CDR3 nucleotides read TGCGCCAGCAGCTTGGCGTCGGGACTAGTGGGGGAGACCCAGTACTTC.

The J gene is TRBJ1-5, the V gene TRBV10-3; possible D gene TRBD1, 5 bases. CDR1 is ENHRY, CDR2 SYGVKD, per germline. The CDR3 extends over 15 amino acids. Deletions cut 0 bases from V and 7 bases from J, with 13 bases between. CDR3 loop: CAISESMGGGQPQHF. The CDR3 DNA follows: TGTGCCATCAGTGAGTCGATGGGGGGAGGGCAGCCCCAGCATTTT.

The V gene is TRBV2, the J gene TRBJ2-7; tentative D call: TRBD2 (6 bases). CDR1 and CDR2 (germline): SNHLY, FYNNEI. The CDR3 loop spans 14 amino acids. Trimming left V 8 bases short and J 3 bases short, with 17 bases between. DNA of the CDR3: TGTGCCAGCCGGGGGACTGTCAGTATCTACGAGCAGTACTTC. It specifies CASRGTVSIYEQYF.

The genes are TRBV19 and TRBJ2-5; D might be TRBD2 (6 bases). The CDR3 spans 13 residues. Germline values: CDR1 LNHDA, CDR2 SQIVND (reference sequence). The V end was cut by 6 bases, the J end by 2 bases, with 10 bases between. The CDR3 nucleotides read TGTGCCAGTAGCCCCAGCGGGCAAGAGACCCAGTACTTC. This translates into CASSPSGQETQYF.

The rearrangement links TRBV6-5 to TRBJ1-2, with 7 bases that match TRBD1. From germline, CDR1 is MNHEY and CDR2 SVGAGI. The CDR3 contains 14 residues. J was trimmed by 10 bases and V by 2 bases; bases with no gene match: 10. CDR3 amino acids: CASSYGTDSTHYTF. In DNA, the CDR3 is TGTGCCAGCAGTTACGGGACAGACTCCACGCACTACACCTTC.

The V gene is TRBV5-1, the J gene TRBJ1-5; 7 bases are a match to TRBD1. J was trimmed by 0 bases and V by 4 bases; bases with no gene match: 4. The CDR3 is made up of 15 amino acids. The V gene's germline CDR1 is SGHRS and CDR2 YFSETQ. The DNA for the CDR3 is TGCGCCAGCAGCGAACAGGGGAATAGCAATCAGCCCCAGCATTTT. It specifies CASSEQGNSNQPQHF.

J is TRBJ2-3 and V is TRBV5-1; maybe TRBD2 (6 bases). This CDR3 comprises 13 residues. Trimming stripped 3 bases from V and 10 bases from J, with 15 bases between. Germline V gene sequence: CDR1 SGHRS, CDR2 YFSETQ. CDR3 DNA sequence: TGCGCCAGCAGCTCCCTGTTAGGGGAGGCGCAGTATTTT. It translates to CASSSLLGEAQYF.

The chain links TRBV9 to TRBJ2-3; 12 bases match TRBD2. The germline V gene has CDR1 SGDLS and CDR2 YYNGEE. The ends lost 0 bases at V and 5 bases at J; junction bases unmatched: 7. The CDR3 consists of 17 residues. The CDR3 DNA reads TGTGCCAGCAGCGTAGTTTCTAGCGGGAGGGCCAGAGATACGCAGTATTTT. Its protein is CASSVVSSGRARDTQYF.

The V and J genes are TRBV4-1 and TRBJ2-7, with D possibly TRBD2 on 5 matching bases. The CDR3 loop spans 15 amino acids. Germline values: CDR1 MGHRA, CDR2 YSYEKL. V lost 0 bases and J lost 0, with 9 bases in between. The CDR3, as DNA: TGCGCCAGCAGCCAAGACTCGGGGATCTCCTACGAGCAGTACTTC. It translates to CASSQDSGISYEQYF.

J is TRBJ2-1 and V is TRBV11-2; 8 bases map to TRBD1. Looked up from germline, CDR1 is SGHAT and CDR2 is FQNNGV. V lost 2 bases and J lost 7; bases outside the gene matches: 7. The CDR3 loop spans 15 amino acids. As DNA, the CDR3 is TGTGCCAGCAGCTTACGTCAGGGGGCTTGGAATGAGCAGTTCTTC. Translating gives CASSLRQGAWNEQFF. Using reference TRBV11-2 and TRBJ2-1 for the parts outside the CDR3, the full variable domain is EAGVAQSPRYKIIEKRQSVAFWCNPISGHATLYWYQQILGQGPKLLIQFQNNGVVDDSQLPKDRFSAERLKGVDSTLKIQPAKLEDSAVYLCASSLRQGAWNEQFFGPGTRLTVL.

The gene calls are TRBV5-1 and TRBJ2-1; TRBD2 aligns across 9 bases. Germline V gene lookup returns CDR1 SGHRS and CDR2 YFSETQ. CDR3 length equals 15 residues. The V segment lost 0 bases and the J segment 5 bases; nucleotides outside the gene matches: 3. The CDR3 spells CASSLAASGNNEQFF. The CDR3 DNA reads as TGCGCCAGCAGCTTGGCGGCTAGCGGGAACAATGAGCAGTTCTTC.

The rearrangement links TRBV13 to TRBJ2-5, with TRBD2 matching over 13 bases. The junction had 4 bases not matched to a gene; V was cut back by 6 bases and J by 3 bases. The CDR3 covers 15 residues. Per germline, CDR1 PRHDT and CDR2 FYEKMQ (reference sequence). The CDR3 DNA reads TGTGCCAGCAGATTGGGACTAGCGGGGAAAGAGACCCAGTACTTC. It is translated as CASRLGLAGKETQYF.